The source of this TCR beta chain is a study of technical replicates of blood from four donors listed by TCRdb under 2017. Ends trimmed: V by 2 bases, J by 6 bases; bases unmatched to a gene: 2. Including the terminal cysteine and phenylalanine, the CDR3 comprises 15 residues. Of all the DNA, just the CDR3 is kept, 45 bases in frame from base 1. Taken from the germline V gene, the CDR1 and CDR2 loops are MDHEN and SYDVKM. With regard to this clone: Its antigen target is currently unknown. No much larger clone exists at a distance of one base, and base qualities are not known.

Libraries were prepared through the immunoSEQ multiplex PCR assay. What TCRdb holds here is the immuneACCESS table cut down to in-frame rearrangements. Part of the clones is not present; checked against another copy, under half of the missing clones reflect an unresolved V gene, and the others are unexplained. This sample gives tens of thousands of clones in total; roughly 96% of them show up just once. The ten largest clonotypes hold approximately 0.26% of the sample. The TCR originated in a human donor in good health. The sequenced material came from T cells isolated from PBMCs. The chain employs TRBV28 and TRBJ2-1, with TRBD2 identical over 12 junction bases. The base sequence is TGTGCCAGCAGTTTACTAGCGGGAGGGGTCAATGAGCAGTTCTTC. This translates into CASSLLAGGVNEQFF.